In this sample, the clone carrying this TCR beta chain turned up a few times. Its antigen is unknown. This specimen comes from a study of blood T cells in healthy people across ages. Study findings and constraints: Long-lived donors carried more naive CD4+ cells and greater diversity than aged donors.

Trimming took off 2 bases at V and 5 bases at J, with 7 bases between the two ends. The CDR3 length is 12 residues. Next came a second PCR, run for roughly 7 to 12 cycles, which used a sample-barcoded 5' primer along with a J-beta primer mix. TCRdb itself ran the 5' RACE reads through MiXCR, one entry per CDR3 protein. The data contain about 1.8 million distinct CDR3 sequences, 49% of them singletons. Healthy Caucasian individuals from Russia aged roughly 6 to 90 served as donors. V usage is TRBV12-3 or TRBV12-4 and J usage is TRBJ2-7; D is undetermined. The sample comprised blood. The receptor was isolated from a woman aged 40 to 50 in good health. DNA for the CDR3: TGTGCCAGCAGTTTACTGCCCCACGAGCAGTACTTC. It yields the protein CASSLLPHEQYF.